One T cell receptor (beta chain) is described in this entry. Looked up from germline, CDR1 is SGHVS and CDR2 is FNYEAQ. Deletions cut 5 bases from V and 1 base from J, with 24 bases between. The length of the CDR3 is 19 residues. The data derive from a study of response to subunit inactivated influenza vaccine. TCRdb re-called the RT-PCR reads through MiXCR, storing one row per CDR3 protein. In the table there are more than 550,000 distinct CDR3 sequences, roughly 10% of which are singletons. Another study also made use of these data, one on T cells expressing NK-cell markers. That report adds: cDNA encoding TCR beta was synthesized via 5'RACE template switching incorporating UMIs.

V gene TRBV7-6 combines with J gene TRBJ2-4; D remains ambiguous. The sequenced sample was PBMCs from blood, obtained on the day of vaccination. The origin of this receptor is a man aged 45-65 years who received an inactivated influenza vaccine. The CDR3 DNA sequence: TGTGCCAGCAGCCCTGAACGGGCAGCCCTACCTTCCGCCAAAAACATTCAGTACTTC. Its translation is CASSPERAALPSAKNIQYF.